The clone carrying this T cell receptor beta chain was recorded many times. Its antigen is currently unknown. This sample stems from a study of CD8+CD57+ T cells in acquired aplastic anemia. The overall study: Mean yield of DNA from sorted CD4+ and CD8+ cells was 2.5 to 4 ug. Healthy donors had, on average, approximately 11 million reads for their CD4+ cells. Findings and limits, study-wide: Shared by patients and controls, almost 30 CD8+ CDR3s were abundant in patients.

For CDR3 and TCR beta VDJ profiling, genomic DNA was the template used. TCRdb reanalysed the reads using MiXCR and keeps one entry per CDR3 protein. The sample yields around 170,000 distinct CDR3 sequences, 60% to 70% seen once. Germline trimming cut 1 base from V and 6 bases from J; bases unmatched to any gene: 4. Germline-derived CDR1 and CDR2 are LGHNA and YNFKEQ. The CDR3 is 14 amino acids. This sequence originates from a human donor in good health. The chain joins TRBV4-2 to TRBJ2-7, with 9 bases identical to TRBD1. Sequencing was done on a sample of sorted CD4+, CD8+, or CD8+CD57+ T cells (not recorded which) from PBMCs. The CDR3 DNA follows: TGTGCCAGCAGCCAAGGGACAGGGGTGGCCGAGCAGTACTTC. This sequence encodes CASSQGTGVAEQYF.